Included here is one T cell receptor (beta chain) sequence, with context. The entry originates in a study of cytomegalovirus exposure and HLA in healthy donors. The donors, nominally healthy at sampling, likely had unrecorded immune exposures. A multiplex PCR was run with 60 Vbeta primers and 13 Jbeta primers. Assay: immunoSEQ multiplex PCR; the TCRdb copy retains only in-frame clones and omits some. This sample's clone table lists some 200,000 clones. Sequencing was carried out using PBMCs. The sequence derives from a woman in her late teens or twenties in good health and CMV-seropositive.

The CDR3 bases are TGTGCCAGCAGTCCATACGGGTCAAACACTGAAGCTTTCTTT. Translation: CASSPYGSNTEAFF. The chain employs TRBV6-6 and TRBJ1-1; D call uncertain. The V end was cut by 5 bases, the J end by 2 bases, with 12 bases between. The CDR3 covers 14 residues. CDR1 MNHNY and CDR2 SVGAGI come from the germline V gene (reference sequence).